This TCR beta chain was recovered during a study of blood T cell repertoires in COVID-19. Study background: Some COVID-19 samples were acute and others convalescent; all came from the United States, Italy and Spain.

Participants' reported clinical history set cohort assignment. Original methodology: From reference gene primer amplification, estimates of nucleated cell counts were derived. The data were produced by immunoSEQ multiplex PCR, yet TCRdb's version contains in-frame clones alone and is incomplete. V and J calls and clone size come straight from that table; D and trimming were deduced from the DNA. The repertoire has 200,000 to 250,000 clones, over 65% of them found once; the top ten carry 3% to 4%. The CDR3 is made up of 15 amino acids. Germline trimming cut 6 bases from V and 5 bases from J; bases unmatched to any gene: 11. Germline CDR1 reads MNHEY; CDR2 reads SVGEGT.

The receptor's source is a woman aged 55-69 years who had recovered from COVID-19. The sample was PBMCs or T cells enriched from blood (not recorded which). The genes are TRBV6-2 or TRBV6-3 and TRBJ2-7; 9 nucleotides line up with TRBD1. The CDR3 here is CASSRLLTGGDEQYF. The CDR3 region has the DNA TGTGCCAGCAGCAGACTTTTGACAGGGGGGGACGAGCAGTACTTC.